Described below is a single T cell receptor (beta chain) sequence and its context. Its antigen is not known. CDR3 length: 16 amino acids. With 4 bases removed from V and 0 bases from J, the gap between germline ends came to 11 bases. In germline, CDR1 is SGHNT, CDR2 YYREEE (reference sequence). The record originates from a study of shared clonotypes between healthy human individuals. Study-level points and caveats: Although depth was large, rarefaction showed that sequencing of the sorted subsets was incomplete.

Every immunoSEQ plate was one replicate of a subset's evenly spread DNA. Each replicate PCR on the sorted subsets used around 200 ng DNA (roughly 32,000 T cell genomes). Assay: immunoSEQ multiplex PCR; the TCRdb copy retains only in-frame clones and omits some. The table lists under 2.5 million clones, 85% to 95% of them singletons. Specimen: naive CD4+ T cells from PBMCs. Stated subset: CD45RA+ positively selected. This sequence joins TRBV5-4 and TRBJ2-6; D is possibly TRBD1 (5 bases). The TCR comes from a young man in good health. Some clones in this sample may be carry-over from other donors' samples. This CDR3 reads CASSVDSLSGANVLTF. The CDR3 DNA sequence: TGTGCCAGCAGCGTAGACAGTCTCTCTGGGGCCAACGTCCTGACTTTC.